A selection of T cell receptor beta chains follows, all from one sample in a study of shared clonotypes between healthy human individuals. Sequencing was performed with immunoSEQ multiplex PCR; in TCRdb, only in-frame clones are kept and a portion is missing. The top ten clones hold 9.5% to 15% of a sample with 450,000 to 500,000 clones, 81% of them seen once. Sequencing was performed on PBMCs. All receptors come from a woman aged 35 to 49 in good health. Some clones in this sample may be carry-over from other donors' samples. Each CDR3 is given with its conserved first and last residue. D genes are given only for firm matches. Rows give clone size only sometimes, using once, few, many, or a class for an expanded clone.

>TRBJ2-1|NA|TRBV4-1|NA
CASSQDLGGSYNEQFF
TGCGCCAGCAGCCAAGATCTCGGGGGTTCTTACAATGAGCAGTTCTTC
>TRBJ1-1|NA|TRBV10-3|TRBD1
CAANRGENTEAFF
TGTGCCGCCAACAGGGGGGAGAACACTGAAGCTTTCTTT
>TRBJ2-6|NA|TRBV14|NA
CASSKDMGAPGANVLTF
TGTGCCAGCAGCAAGGATATGGGGGCGCCTGGGGCCAACGTCCTGACTTTC
>TRBJ2-3|NA|TRBV9|TRBD2
CASSVGLAGGIQTDTQYF
TGTGCCAGCAGCGTAGGACTAGCGGGAGGGATACAGACAGATACGCAGTATTTT
>TRBJ2-1|NA|TRBV4-1|NA
CASTPLGRSSYNEQFF
TGCGCCAGCACCCCCTTAGGGAGGAGCTCCTACAATGAGCAGTTCTTC
>TRBJ1-2|NA|TRBV10-2|TRBD1
CASSGQVQGAEGYTF
TGCGCCAGCAGTGGGCAGGTACAGGGGGCGGAAGGCTACACCTTC
>TRBJ1-2|NA|TRBV7-2|NA
CASSPRISYTF
TGTGCCAGCAGCCCCAGGATCAGCTACACCTTC
>TRBJ2-1|NA|TRBV7-3|NA
CASSFGQQDEQFF
TGTGCCAGCAGCTTTGGACAGCAAGATGAGCAGTTCTTC
>TRBJ2-7|NA|TRBV6-5|TRBD2
CASSSTSGSPYEQYF
TGTGCCAGCAGTTCTACTAGCGGGAGTCCCTACGAGCAGTACTTC
>TRBJ1-2|once|TRBV19|TRBD1
CASRTQGDSVYGYTF
TGTGCCAGTAGAACCCAGGGGGATTCCGTCTATGGCTACACCTTC
>TRBJ1-4|NA|TRBV4-3|NA
CASSQGHEYEKLFF
TGCGCCAGTTCACAGGGACATGAGTATGAAAAACTGTTTTTT